The rows below give T cell receptor beta chains drawn from one sample of a study of regulatory T cells in long-lasting Graves disease. TCRdb analysed the multiplex PCR reads with MiXCR anew, one entry per CDR3 protein. This sample has about 470,000 distinct CDR3 sequences; about 22% occur once, and the top ten carry around 7%. Sequenced here: peripheral blood mononuclear cells (PBMCs), sampled when the disease was refractory, from a patient treated with antithyroid drugs. The receptors stem from a female donor with Graves disease. Each CDR3 is given with its conserved first and last residue.

V	J	CDR3
TRBV7-9	TRBJ2-5	CASRPFTSGRAQETQYF
TRBV6-1	TRBJ2-5	CASRNPSQETQYF
TRBV29-1	TRBJ2-7	CSVSKTGGMYEQYF
TRBV28	TRBJ2-2	CAIGPYGGELFF
TRBV9	TRBJ2-2	CASSILLNTGELFF
TRBV7-8	TRBJ1-5	CASSLTPRTGSGQPQHF
TRBV28	TRBJ1-1	CASSPGLSVEAFF
TRBV30	TRBJ1-2	CAWGGVYGYTF
TRBV20-1	TRBJ2-1	CSARDSSGGYNEQFF
TRBV6-1	TRBJ2-7	CASSTGTGYYEQYF
TRBV27	TRBJ2-2	CASSPLAGGPHTGELFF
TRBV5-1	TRBJ2-4	CASRPAVTGAAENIQYF
TRBV2	TRBJ1-1	CASSEVGFRDTEAFF
TRBV11-3	TRBJ2-2	CASSPRTANTGELFF
TRBV9	TRBJ1-6	CASSVGGRQLPLHF
TRBV29-1	TRBJ2-5	CSVGSQTWETQYF
TRBV19	TRBJ1-5	CASSSDRVGNQPQHF
TRBV9	TRBJ2-6	CASRGGTGRFGANVLTF
TRBV11-3	TRBJ1-2	CASSLLMGYGYTF
TRBV7-2	TRBJ1-3	CASSPGGTYSGNTIYF
TRBV6-1	TRBJ2-7	CASSPGTAEQYF
TRBV3-1	TRBJ1-1	CASSQDLDRVYTEAFF
TRBV9	TRBJ2-7	CASSPSGGQGWLEQYF
TRBV7-2	TRBJ2-7	CASSSRGRGTYEQYF
TRBV19	TRBJ1-6	CASSMGRSYSPLHF
TRBV6-1	TRBJ2-7	CASRSSAYSYEQYF
TRBV20-1	TRBJ2-5	CSAPAEGGLKTQYF
TRBV7-2	TRBJ2-2	CASSLVPGTLNTGELFF
TRBV14	TRBJ2-7	CASSQTRLEQYF
TRBV12-3/TRBV12-4	TRBJ2-2	CASSPTGDAGELFF
TRBV11-2	TRBJ2-5	CASRSTGTSPGTQYF
TRBV7-9	TRBJ2-7	CASSLVSGGPYEQYF
TRBV2	TRBJ2-1	CASRAGLAVYNEQFF
TRBV6-2/TRBV6-3	TRBJ2-7	CASSYLPVAGWGYEQYF
TRBV11-2	TRBJ2-7	CASSLRFGQPPSYEQYF
TRBV7-9	TRBJ2-5	CASSSYRGEVTETQYF
TRBV12-5	TRBJ2-4	CASGLRFLGEGSAKNIQYF
TRBV20-1	TRBJ2-5	CSASGSSGNQETQYF
TRBV2	TRBJ1-5	CASSENTVNQPQHF
TRBV28	TRBJ1-6	CASSLPRTENSPLHF
TRBV6-2/TRBV6-3	TRBJ1-1	CASSYPPPQGAEAFF
TRBV6-1	TRBJ1-5	CASTRESNQPQHF
TRBV24-1	TRBJ2-7	CATSDNSGRAYEQYF
TRBV7-2	TRBJ2-7	CASSLALTGTDTYEQYF
TRBV15	TRBJ1-1	CATSRDQGLLNTEAFF
TRBV7-9	TRBJ1-1	CASSLLGGAAEAFF
TRBV6-1	TRBJ2-2	CASSSRTSGNTGELFF
TRBV7-7	TRBJ2-2	CASSLDGPSGELFF
TRBV11-2	TRBJ1-2	CASSLGDRGLNYGYTF
TRBV20-1	TRBJ1-5	CSAARDSSVGQPQHF
TRBV7-9	TRBJ2-2	CASSFEGAHTGELFF
TRBV28	TRBJ2-7	CASSLRGASYEQYF
TRBV5-1	TRBJ1-1	CASRRPGAGFEAFF